The sequence of this T cell receptor beta chain was determined in a study of blood T cell repertoires in COVID-19 (dated by TCRdb to about 2020). At the level of the whole study: Samples covering the acute and convalescent phases of COVID-19 were provided by collaborators in the United States, Italy and Spain. The prospective study material was composed of cDNA or gDNA derived from T cells, B-cell-depleted T cells, or PBMCs. The repertoires were released in a freely available public database intended as a resource for research on the immune response to SARS-CoV-2. The sample metadata nearly always contained a de-identified subject ID, COVID-19 status, age in years and sex. Samples came from the ongoing ImmuneRACE study (first 160 participants) plus 1,254 subjects from 6 global collaborators. HLA class I and class II types, where available, came from metadata supplied by the sample provider rather than from assay-based typing. The dataset comprised deeply sampled blood TCRbeta repertoires from subjects exposed to, actively infected with, or recovered from COVID-19.

Study-level results and caveats: The quantity of clinical and demographic metadata differed by source and by participant and was supplied without curation.

A word on this clone: Its antigen remains undetermined. Per-nucleotide qualities are absent, and no much larger clonotype sits a single base away.

In the prospective study, participants were about 18 to 100 years old, resided in about two dozen geographic areas of the United States, and were enrolled through a virtual design. To assign participants to cohorts, the prospective study relied on clinical history that participants themselves reported in a screening survey and a study questionnaire. A participant counted as exposed if, within 2 weeks of entering the study, that participant had been in contact with someone who had a PCR-confirmed or clinician-diagnosed COVID-19 case. In the prospective study, mobile phlebotomists collected whole blood, serum and a nasopharyngeal or oropharyngeal swab from each participant. Prospective study participants could optionally give additional blood draws and questionnaires over a roughly 2-month period. Before DNA extraction, blood samples from the prospective study were shipped at room temperature or frozen.

The immunoSEQ Assay, a bias-controlled multiplex PCR, was used to amplify TCRbeta CDR3 regions from genomic DNA. The source study handled its data this way. The number of nucleated cells in each sample was estimated by amplification of reference gene primers within the assay. To quantify the absolute abundance of each unique TCRbeta CDR3 rearrangement, sequence reads were collapsed and filtered. For each sample, productive Simpson clonality was calculated as the square root of Simpson's diversity index across productive rearrangements. TCRdb mirrors the immuneACCESS table, restricted to in-frame sequences. Some clones are absent from its copies; in checked studies, under half trace to an unresolved V gene, and the reason for the others is unknown. V, J and clone size were drawn from that table, and D and trimming were deduced from the DNA. The sample table holds approximately 250,000 clones, of which more than 85% were seen once. The ten largest clonotypes hold approximately 2.7% of the sample.

CDR1 is given as MNHEY and CDR2 as SVGAGI, both from the germline V gene. Counted from cysteine to phenylalanine, this CDR3 has 16 amino acids. The kept DNA is CDR3 alone, 48 bases in frame from the first base. Clipping removes 2 bases from V and 7 bases from J, with 7 as the unmatched junction base count. Source material: PBMCs or T cells enriched from blood (not recorded which). This clonotype was obtained from a man aged 35-49 years who had been exposed to COVID-19. Here the chain combines TRBV6-5 and TRBJ2-2; the central 10 bases match TRBD2. This receptor carries the CDR3 CASSYASGSLGGELFF. The DNA reads as follows: TGTGCCAGCAGTTACGCTAGCGGGAGCTTGGGCGGGGAGCTGTTTTTT.